Detailed here is one T cell receptor (beta chain). Its target is unknown. This entry belongs to a study of T cells in tumors after PD-1 blockade. Overall study context: Treatment was either pembrolizumab 200 mg every 3 weeks or cemiplimab 350 mg every 2 weeks.

Regarding the study as a whole: Some novel exhausted tumor clones appeared in pre-treatment blood, suggesting peripheral recruitment.

Trimming cost V 1 base and J 2 bases; bases outside gene matches: 6. The germline V gene encodes CDR1 SGHNT and CDR2 YENEEA. This CDR3 contains 16 residues. The repertoire was sequenced with immunoSEQ multiplex PCR; TCRdb's copy has only in-frame clones and lacks some. The data contain approximately 60,000 clones, around 77% of them seen just once; the ten biggest clones take up around 15%. The receptor was derived from a human donor with basal cell carcinoma. The input for sequencing was PBMCs, taken before anti-PD-1 treatment. The J gene is TRBJ2-7, the V gene TRBV11-3; 9 nucleotides align to TRBD1. CDR3 residues: CASSLVSGTGTYEQYF. The CDR3 nucleotides read TGTGCCAGCAGCTTAGTAAGTGGGACAGGGACCTACGAGCAGTACTTC.